This T cell receptor beta chain was recorded in a study of blood T cell repertoires in COVID-19. About the study: COVID-19 samples from acute and convalescent phases originated in the United States, Italy and Spain. Sample material is recorded as cDNA or gDNA derived from T cells, B-cell-depleted T cells, or PBMCs.

Original processing methods: How many nucleated cells were present was estimated from reference gene primer amplification. Profiled with immunoSEQ multiplex PCR; TCRdb holds only in-frame clones, not every one. V and J calls and clone size follow that table, whereas D and trimming were derived from the DNA. Of fewer than 15,000 clones in the sample, roughly 84% were seen once. This CDR3 contains 14 residues. V shed 3 bases and J shed 0 bases, with 9 bases lying between them. Germline CDR1 SNHLY, CDR2 FYNNEI. Input material: peripheral blood. The chain has TRBV2 and TRBJ2-7; D perhaps matches TRBD1 (5 bases). This TCR came from a man in his fifties or sixties with active COVID-19. As DNA, the CDR3 is TGTGCCAGCAGTGATGGACATTTCTCCTACGAGCAGTACTTC. This gives the protein CASSDGHFSYEQYF.